This paragraph covers one T cell receptor beta chain sequence. Its antigen has not been determined. There are no base qualities to consult, and no much larger clone falls within one base. Libraries were constructed by the immunoSEQ multiplex PCR assay. The clones in this table, taken by TCRdb from immuneACCESS, are in-frame only. Not every clone is retained; where verified, under half of the shortfall comes from an unresolved V gene, and the cause of the rest is unknown. In this sample the table shows 150,000 to 200,000 clones, around 94% of which occur a single time. In total, the top ten clones hold approximately 1.4% of the sample. These data come from a study of control samples from healthy donors and cancer patients (dated by TCRdb to about 2020). V was cut back by 4 bases and J by 5 bases, leaving a gap of 18 bases between them. Inclusive of the bounding cysteine and phenylalanine, the CDR3 is 16 residues long. CDR3 DNA is the only sequence kept; it has 48 bases, read in frame from the first base. CDR1 and CDR2 are read off the germline V gene as MNHEY and SVGEGT.

Sequenced material: blood. This clonotype was sampled from a man aged 25-40 years in good health. This receptor chain uses TRBV6-2 or TRBV6-3 and TRBJ1-5; the D gene is possibly TRBD1, with 5 bases matching. This receptor carries the CDR3 CASSSLSTVTYQPQHF. The DNA sequence is given as TGTGCCAGCAGTTCGCTTTCGACAGTCACTTATCAGCCCCAGCATTTT.